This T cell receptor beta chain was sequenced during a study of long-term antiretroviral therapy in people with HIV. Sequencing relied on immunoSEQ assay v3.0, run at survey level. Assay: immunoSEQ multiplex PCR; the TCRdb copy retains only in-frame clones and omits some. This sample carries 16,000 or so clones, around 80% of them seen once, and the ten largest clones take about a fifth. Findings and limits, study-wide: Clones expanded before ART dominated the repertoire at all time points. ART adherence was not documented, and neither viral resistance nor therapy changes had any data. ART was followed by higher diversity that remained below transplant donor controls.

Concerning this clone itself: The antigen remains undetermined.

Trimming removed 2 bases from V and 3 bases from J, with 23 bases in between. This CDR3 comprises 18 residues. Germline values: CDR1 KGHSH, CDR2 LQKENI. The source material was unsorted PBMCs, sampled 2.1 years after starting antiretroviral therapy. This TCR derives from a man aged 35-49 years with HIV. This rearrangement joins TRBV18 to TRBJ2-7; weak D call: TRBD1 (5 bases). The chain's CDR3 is CASSPKGTGASVVYEQYF. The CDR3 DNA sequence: TGTGCCAGCTCACCAAAGGGAACAGGCGCCTCAGTCGTCTACGAGCAGTACTTC.